Below, 15 T cell receptor beta chains from the same sample are listed, as sequenced in a study of cytomegalovirus exposure and HLA in healthy donors. PCR employed 60 Vbeta and 13 Jbeta primers. Sequencing was performed with immunoSEQ multiplex PCR; in TCRdb, only in-frame clones are kept and a portion is missing. The top ten hold approximately 4.3% of the sample, which has about 300,000 clones, 75% to 90% seen once. The sequenced sample was PBMCs. All receptors derive from a man aged 35 to 55 in good health and CMV-seropositive.

The chain carries TRBV19 and TRBJ1-5; no reliable D call. This CDR3 contains 15 residues. Germline V CDR1 and CDR2: LNHDA, SQIVND (reference sequence). Trimming stripped 5 bases from V and 0 bases from J, with 11 bases between. The CDR3 coding sequence is TGTGCCAGTAGTGCCGGACTATATAGCAATCAGCCCCAGCATTTT. Protein product: CASSAGLYSNQPQHF.

The chain is built from TRBV6-5 and TRBJ1-5; D is ambiguous. Per germline, CDR1 MNHEY and CDR2 SVGAGI. The CDR3 is made up of 15 amino acids. Between the trimmed V and J ends, which lost 0 bases and 2 bases, there was a span of 8 bases. Here the CDR3 reads CASSYSHLGNQPQHF. The CDR3 coding sequence is TGTGCCAGCAGTTACTCACACCTGGGCAATCAGCCCCAGCATTTT.

The chain combines TRBV10-1 with TRBJ2-1; a possible D gene is TRBD1 (6 bases). Trimming took off 4 bases at V and 0 bases at J, with 13 bases between the two ends. Germline loops: CDR1 WNHNN, CDR2 SYGVQD (reference sequence). This CDR3 comprises 16 residues. CDR3 in DNA: TGCGCCAGCAGTGGCAGACAGGCTTTCTCCTACAATGAGCAGTTCTTC. It encodes CASSGRQAFSYNEQFF.

V is TRBV7-9 and J is TRBJ2-5; 7 nucleotides align to TRBD1. CDR3 length equals 13 residues. The junction had 0 bases not matched to a gene; V was cut back by 2 bases and J by 3 bases. CDR1 is SEHNR and CDR2 is FQNEAQ in the germline V gene (reference sequence). The CDR3 nucleotides are TGTGCCAGCAGCTTAACAGGGGAAGAGACCCAGTACTTC. This sequence encodes CASSLTGEETQYF. Full variable domain (remainder filled in from reference TRBV7-9 and TRBJ2-5): DTGVSQNPRHKITKRGQNVTFRCDPISEHNRLYWYRQTLGQGPEFLTYFQNEAQLEKSRLLSDRFSAERPKGSFSTLEIQRTEQGDSAMYLCASSLTGEETQYFGPGTRLLVL.

The chain recombines TRBV7-2 with TRBJ2-7, with 9 bases aligning to TRBD1. The ends lost 4 bases at V and 5 bases at J; junction bases unmatched: 3. This CDR3 region has 13 residues. From germline, CDR1 is SGHTA and CDR2 FQGNSA. CDR3 in DNA: TGTGCCAGCAGCTGGGACAGGGAGGACGAGCAGTACTTC. This gives the protein CASSWDREDEQYF.

The chain employs TRBV29-1 and TRBJ1-4; 10 nucleotides agree with TRBD1. The CDR3 is made up of 13 amino acids. CDR1 and CDR2 (germline): SQVTM, ANQGSEA. V lost 2 bases, J lost 7 bases, and 1 base stayed unmatched. The DNA for the CDR3 is TGCAGCGTTGAACGGGACAGGGGTGAAAAACTGTTTTTT. It specifies CSVERDRGEKLFF.

The chain uses TRBV7-8 and TRBJ1-1; no definite D call. The V end lost 2 bases, the J end lost 2 bases, and 12 bases lay between the germline ends. Germline V gene sequence: CDR1 SGHVS, CDR2 FQNEAQ. This CDR3 spans 15 amino acids. In DNA form, the CDR3 reads TGTGCCAGCAGCTTATTGTTGGTCAGTAACACTGAAGCTTTCTTT. The encoded protein is CASSLLLVSNTEAFF.

The gene calls are TRBV5-1 and TRBJ2-3; 7 bases line up with TRBD2. CDR1 SGHRS and CDR2 YFSETQ come from the germline V gene. Trimming took 0 bases from V and 0 from J; bases not matched to a gene: 7. The length of the CDR3 is 17 residues. The CDR3 DNA is TGCGCCAGCAGCTTGGGGGCTAGCGGTGTTAGCACAGATACGCAGTATTTT. It codes for CASSLGASGVSTDTQYF.

This clone was found once. V gene TRBV7-6 combines with J gene TRBJ2-2, with 11 bases that match TRBD2. V lost 3 bases, J lost 7 bases, and 1 base stayed unmatched. The CDR3 is 14 residues long. Germline loops: CDR1 SGHVS, CDR2 FNYEAQ. DNA of the CDR3: TGTGCCAGCAGCTTGACTAGCGGGAACGGGGAGCTGTTTTTT. The encoded protein is CASSLTSGNGELFF.

This clone appeared a single time. The rearrangement links TRBV28 to TRBJ1-4, with D perhaps matching TRBD1 (6 bases). V lost 3 bases and J lost 8, with 13 bases in between. CDR1 and CDR2 from the germline V gene are MDHEN and SYDVKM. CDR3 length: 14 amino acids. For the CDR3, the DNA is TGTGCCAGCAGTTTTGTAGGGGGAAGAGAAAAACTGTTTTTT. Its translation is CASSFVGGREKLFF.

This clone occurred once. The chain couples TRBV28 to TRBJ2-7; 10 nucleotides line up with TRBD2. This CDR3 region has 17 residues. Germline V gene lookup returns CDR1 MDHEN and CDR2 SYDVKM. The trim removed 2 bases at V and 3 bases at J, leaving 10 bases unmatched. CDR3 residues: CASSLTPGASGSYEQYF. CDR3 in DNA: TGTGCCAGCAGTTTAACCCCTGGGGCTAGCGGGAGCTACGAGCAGTACTTC.

The rearrangement uses TRBV7-2 and TRBJ2-7, with 10 bases aligning to TRBD1. The CDR3 spans 16 residues. V gave up 1 base and J gave up 3 bases; unmatched junction bases: 6. CDR1 is SGHTA, CDR2 FQGNSA, per germline. CDR3 amino acids: CASSLVPGQGNYEQYF. CDR3 sequence (DNA): TGTGCCAGCAGCTTAGTACCGGGACAGGGGAACTACGAGCAGTACTTC.

This rearrangement joins TRBV2 to TRBJ1-3; 7 nucleotides align to TRBD1. V shed 5 bases, J shed 0 bases, and the junction held 10 bases outside the gene matches. The V gene's germline CDR1 is SNHLY and CDR2 FYNNEI. This CDR3 contains 17 residues. CDR3 bases: TGTGCCAGCAGTATTCGACAGGGTTTATTCTCTGGAAACACCATATATTTT. Amino acids: CASSIRQGLFSGNTIYF.

This rearrangement joins TRBV10-3 to TRBJ2-7, with D maybe TRBD1 (6 bases). This CDR3 contains 15 residues. CDR1 is ENHRY, CDR2 SYGVKD, per germline. The V and J ends lost 2 bases and 2 bases respectively, with 13 bases between them. The CDR3 coding sequence is TGTGCCATCAGTGAGCCCTATACAGGGACCTACGAGCAGTACTTC. It is translated as CAISEPYTGTYEQYF.

This chain connects TRBV5-1 to TRBJ1-2; D might be TRBD1 (6 bases). V gave up 1 base and J gave up 5 bases, with 15 bases separating them. The germline V gene has CDR1 SGHRS and CDR2 YFSETQ. This CDR3 spans 15 amino acids. CDR3 region: CASSLTTGIGYGYTF. In DNA, the CDR3 is TGCGCCAGCAGCTTGACCACAGGGATCGGGTATGGCTACACCTTC.